The present T cell receptor (beta chain) was sequenced within a study of beta chain features in type 1 diabetes. Study background: Over all samples combined, 90 million to 140 million sorted cells were examined. Study-wide points: The naive, central memory and Treg TCRB repertoires of patients appeared to be more similar to one another than those of healthy donors. Fewer junction insertions and more nucleotide deletions appeared in type 1 diabetes patients. All four CD4+ subsets of Type 1 diabetes patients contained TCRB CDR3s that were moderately but significantly shorter.

V dropped 5 bases and J dropped 1 base, with 12 bases sitting between them. From germline, CDR1 is MDHEN and CDR2 SYDVKM. The length of the CDR3 is 14 residues. TCRB transcripts that were expressed got sequenced, as all of the isolated RNA had been reverse transcribed. Assay used: immunoSEQ multiplex PCR; TCRdb lists only in-frame clones, some missing. The repertoire includes 900,000 or so clones, under 20% of them detected once, and 0.023% sits in the top ten. As for this clone: Its antigen is not known.

The chain joins TRBV28 to TRBJ2-7, with a possible D match to TRBD1 (5 bases). The sequenced sample was naive CD4+ T cells from blood. This clonotype was obtained from a woman between 18 and 30 years old in good health. CDR3 residues: CASSPPGRSYEQYF. For the CDR3, the DNA is TGTGCCAGCAGTCCCCCAGGGCGTTCCTACGAGCAGTACTTC.